Below, 19 T cell receptor beta chains from the same sample are listed, as sequenced in a study of cytomegalovirus exposure and HLA in healthy donors. With 60 Vbeta and 13 Jbeta primers, the PCR was carried out. Profiled with immunoSEQ multiplex PCR; TCRdb holds only in-frame clones, not every one. The sample lists 200,000 to 250,000 clones; approximately 80% were seen once. The sequenced material came from PBMCs. The receptors were sampled from a girl aged 2 to 9 in good health and CMV-seronegative.

The rearrangement joins TRBV19 to TRBJ2-3; 7 positions agree with TRBD2. This CDR3 is built from 13 residues. From germline, CDR1 is LNHDA and CDR2 SQIVND (reference sequence). The J segment lost 4 bases and the V segment lost 6 bases, leaving 4 bases of the junction unmatched. The CDR3 DNA reads as TGTGCCAGTAGGGGCGGGAGCGCAGATACGCAGTATTTT. Translated, it gives CASRGGSADTQYF.

CDR3 residues: CARPDERYRDRGWGCRNTIYF. The CDR3 nucleotides are TGTGCCAGACCCGACGAACGATACCGGGACAGGGGATGGGGATGCCGAAACACCATATATTTT. The V call is TRBV5-3, the J call TRBJ1-3, with TRBD1 matching over 10 bases. TRBV5-3 has ORF status, its function being uncertain. V was clipped by 7 bases and J by 5 bases; unmatched bases: 27. CDR3 length equals 21 residues.

This chain links TRBV9 with TRBJ1-1; D not certain. Germline V gives CDR1 SGDLS, CDR2 YYNGEE. The CDR3 loop spans 11 amino acids. The V end lost 6 bases, the J end lost 3 bases, and 6 bases lay between the germline ends. The CDR3: CASTRDTEAFF. The CDR3 DNA reads TGTGCCAGCACCCGGGACACTGAAGCTTTCTTT.

The rearrangement links TRBV21-1 to TRBJ2-1; TRBD2 is the table's D call and was not checked against the DNA. TRBV21-1 is marked as a pseudogene. The CDR3 is 16 residues long. Written as DNA, the CDR3 is TGTGCCAGCAGCAAAGGTCGGGTAAGCTCCTACAATGAGCAGTTCTTC. This sequence encodes CASSKGRVSSYNEQFF.

The V gene is TRBV5-1, the J gene TRBJ2-3; 8 bases match TRBD2. The CDR3 is 14 residues long. Looked up from germline, CDR1 is SGHRS and CDR2 is YFSETQ. Germline trimming cut 4 bases from V and 6 bases from J; bases unmatched to any gene: 7. The CDR3 loop is CASSPGLVTDTQYF. DNA for the CDR3: TGCGCCAGCAGCCCGGGACTAGTGACGGATACGCAGTATTTT. Looking up the rest from reference TRBV5-1 and TRBJ2-3 gives the full variable domain: KAGVTQTPRYLIKTRGQQVTLSCSPISGHRSVSWYQQTPGQGLQFLFEYFSETQRNKGNFPGRFSGRQFSNSRSEMNVSTLELGDSALYLCASSPGLVTDTQYFGPGTRLTVL.

The rearrangement links TRBV6-5 to TRBJ1-5; unclear D gene. V was pared by 4 bases and J by 5 bases, with 12 bases between. The CDR3 has 14 residues. The germline V gene encodes CDR1 MNHEY and CDR2 SVGAGI. The CDR3 spells CASSFSSGDQPQHF. The CDR3 DNA reads TGTGCCAGCAGTTTCTCCTCGGGTGATCAGCCCCAGCATTTT.

This clone was seen more than once but under ten times. CDR3 loop: CASSPLSGRAFNEQFF. CDR3 DNA: TGTGCCAGCAGCCCTCTCAGCGGGAGGGCCTTCAATGAGCAGTTCTTC. The chain joins TRBV11-2 to TRBJ2-1; 10 bases align to TRBD2. Germline CDR1 reads SGHAT; CDR2 reads FQNNGV. V shed 5 bases, J shed 6 bases, and the junction held 10 bases outside the gene matches. This CDR3 contains 16 residues.

The rearrangement uses TRBV5-1 and TRBJ2-5, with 9 nucleotides matching TRBD1. Germline V lookup: CDR1 SGHRS, CDR2 YFSETQ. The CDR3 has 17 residues. Trimming took 4 bases from V and 2 from J; bases not matched to a gene: 12. In nucleotides, the CDR3 is TGCGCCAGCAGCCACTTCTATGCGACAGGGGGACAAGAGACCCAGTACTTC. It specifies CASSHFYATGGQETQYF.

The chain employs TRBV29-1 and TRBJ1-2, with TRBD1 as a possible D gene (6 bases). V was shortened by 5 bases and J by 5 bases, with 24 bases between the two germline ends. CDR3 length: 16 amino acids. Germline V lookup: CDR1 SQVTM, CDR2 ANQGSEA. CDR3 nucleotides: TGCAGCGTTCCCCACGCCCATTGGGACACCGGTTATGGCTACACCTTC. This gives the protein CSVPHAHWDTGYGYTF.

This clone has only a few counts. The chain is built from TRBV10-3 and TRBJ1-5; a possible D gene is TRBD1 (6 bases). The CDR3 consists of 14 residues. The V gene's germline CDR1 is ENHRY and CDR2 SYGVKD. V lost 3 bases and J 4 bases, leaving 10 bases between the germline ends. The CDR3 sequence is CAISEGRGNQPQHF. DNA for the CDR3: TGTGCCATCAGTGAAGGGAGGGGGAATCAGCCCCAGCATTTT.

This chain joins TRBV5-1 and TRBJ2-2; D is possibly TRBD2 (6 bases). This CDR3 has 15 residues. V was cut by 0 bases and J by 5 bases, with 11 bases left in between. The germline CDR1 and CDR2 sequences are SGHRS and YFSETQ. This CDR3 is CASSLVAGRTGELFF. Here the CDR3 DNA reads TGCGCCAGCAGCTTGGTGGCGGGAAGGACCGGGGAGCTGTTTTTT.

The chain employs TRBV6-6 and TRBJ1-1; D is uncertain. V was trimmed by 4 bases and J by 7 bases, leaving 13 bases between them. This CDR3 spans 13 amino acids. Germline values: CDR1 MNHNY, CDR2 SVGAGI (reference sequence). The CDR3 DNA sequence: TGTGCCAGCAGTTTTTTTTCTCCAGGTGAAGCTTTCTTT. Its translation is CASSFFSPGEAFF.

CDR3 in DNA: TGTGCCAGCAGTTTTACTGGGGGCGGAACTGAAGCTTTCTTT. The encoded protein is CASSFTGGGTEAFF. The J gene is TRBJ1-1, the V gene TRBV27; D is possibly TRBD1 (6 bases). Germline assignment: CDR1 MNHEY and CDR2 SMNVEV (reference sequence). Trimming left V 3 bases short and J 5 bases short, with 13 bases between. This CDR3 contains 14 residues.

The chain is built from TRBV5-8 and TRBJ1-5, with D perhaps matching TRBD1 (6 bases). V lost 4 bases and J 11 bases, leaving 13 bases between the germline ends. The CDR3 totals 12 residues. The germline gives CDR1 SGHTS, CDR2 YDEGEE. The CDR3 here is CASSVAPGAQHF. The CDR3 DNA is TGTGCCAGCAGCGTGGCCCCAGGGGCCCAGCATTTT.

V and J are TRBV29-1 and TRBJ2-3; weak D call: TRBD2 (5 bases). The CDR3 has 14 amino acids. V lost 2 bases and J lost 0, with 9 bases in between. Germline CDR1 reads SQVTM; CDR2 reads ANQGSEA. CDR3 sequence reads: CSVERRTSTDTQYF. In nucleotides, the CDR3 is TGCAGCGTTGAAAGACGGACTAGCACAGATACGCAGTATTTT.

The V call is TRBV29-1, the J call TRBJ2-7; D is uncertain. The CDR3 sequence is 13 residues long. The germline CDR1 and CDR2 sequences are SQVTM and ANQGSEA. V lost 2 bases and J 5 bases, leaving 13 bases between the germline ends. CDR3 DNA sequence: TGCAGCGTTGAACTGCGGAACCTGGACGAGCAGTACTTC. It yields the protein CSVELRNLDEQYF.

The V and J genes are TRBV23-1 and TRBJ1-5; no clear D gene. TRBV23-1 is placed among ORFs of uncertain function. The V gene lost 0 bases and the J gene lost 1 base, with 10 bases spanning the gap. The CDR3 sequence is 16 residues long. The DNA for the CDR3 is TGCGCCAGCAGTCAATCTGAGGGTAGGAGCAATCAGCCCCAGCATTTT. This translates into CASSQSEGRSNQPQHF.

J is TRBJ2-2 and V is TRBV7-9; 8 nucleotides match TRBD1. The CDR3 spans 19 residues. Germline V CDR1 and CDR2: SEHNR, FQNEAQ (reference sequence). The trim removed 4 bases at V and 6 bases at J, leaving 19 bases unmatched. Here the CDR3 reads CASSYRDGRGRGLSGELFF. The CDR3 nucleotides are TGTGCCAGCAGCTACAGAGACGGTCGCGGCAGGGGGCTATCCGGGGAGCTGTTTTTT.

The CDR3 sequence is CASSPGLTGTGELFF. CDR3 sequence (DNA): TGTGCCAGCAGCCCGGGACTAACGGGCACCGGGGAGCTGTTTTTT. The chain couples TRBV7-9 to TRBJ2-2, with 7 bases aligning to TRBD2. Germline trimming cut 5 bases from V and 4 bases from J; bases unmatched to any gene: 7. CDR3 size: 15 residues. Germline assignment: CDR1 SEHNR and CDR2 FQNEAQ (reference sequence).